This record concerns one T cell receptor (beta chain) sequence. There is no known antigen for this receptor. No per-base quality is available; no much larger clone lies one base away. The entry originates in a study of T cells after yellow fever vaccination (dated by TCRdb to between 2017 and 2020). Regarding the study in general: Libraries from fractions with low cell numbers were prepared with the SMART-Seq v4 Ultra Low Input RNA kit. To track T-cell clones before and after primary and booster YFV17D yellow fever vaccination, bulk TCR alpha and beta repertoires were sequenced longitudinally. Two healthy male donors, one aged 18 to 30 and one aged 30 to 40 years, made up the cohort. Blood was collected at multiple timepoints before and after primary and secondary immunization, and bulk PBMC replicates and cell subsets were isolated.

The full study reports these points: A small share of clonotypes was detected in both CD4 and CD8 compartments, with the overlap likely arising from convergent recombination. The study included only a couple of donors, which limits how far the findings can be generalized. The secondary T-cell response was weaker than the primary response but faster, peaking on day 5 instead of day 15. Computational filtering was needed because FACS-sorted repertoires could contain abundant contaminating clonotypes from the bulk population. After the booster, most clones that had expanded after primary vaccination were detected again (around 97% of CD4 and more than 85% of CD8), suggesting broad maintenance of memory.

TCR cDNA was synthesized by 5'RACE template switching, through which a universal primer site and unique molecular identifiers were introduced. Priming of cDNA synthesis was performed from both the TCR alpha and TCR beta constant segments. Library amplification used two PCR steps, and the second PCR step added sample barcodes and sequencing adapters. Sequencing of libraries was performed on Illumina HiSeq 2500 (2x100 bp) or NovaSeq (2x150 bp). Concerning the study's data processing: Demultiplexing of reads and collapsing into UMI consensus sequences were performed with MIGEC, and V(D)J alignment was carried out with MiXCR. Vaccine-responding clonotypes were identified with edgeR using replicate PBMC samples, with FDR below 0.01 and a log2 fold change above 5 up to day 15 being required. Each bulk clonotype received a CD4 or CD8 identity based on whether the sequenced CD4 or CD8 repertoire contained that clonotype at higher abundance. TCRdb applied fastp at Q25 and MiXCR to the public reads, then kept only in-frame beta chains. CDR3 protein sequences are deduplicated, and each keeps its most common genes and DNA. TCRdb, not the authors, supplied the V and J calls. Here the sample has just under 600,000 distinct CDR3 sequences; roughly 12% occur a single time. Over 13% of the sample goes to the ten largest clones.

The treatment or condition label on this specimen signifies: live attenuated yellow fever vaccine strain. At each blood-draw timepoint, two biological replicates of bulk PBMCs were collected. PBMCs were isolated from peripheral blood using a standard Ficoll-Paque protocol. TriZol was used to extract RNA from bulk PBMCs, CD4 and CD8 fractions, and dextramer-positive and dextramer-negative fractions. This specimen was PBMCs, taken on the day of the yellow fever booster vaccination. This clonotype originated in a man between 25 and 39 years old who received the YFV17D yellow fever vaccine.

The CDR3 protein sequence reads: CAWSGGWNQPQHF. The DNA sequence is TGTGCCTGGAGCGGAGGTTGGAATCAGCCCCAGCATTTT. Here the chain combines TRBV30 and TRBJ1-5; the D gene cannot be resolved reliably. According to the germline V gene (reference sequence), CDR1 reads GTSNPN and CDR2 reads SVGIG. Trimming removed 3 bases from V and 4 bases from J, leaving 10 bases between the germline ends. The CDR3 holds 13 amino acids from the cysteine to the phenylalanine. Of the read, only the CDR3 DNA is kept; its 39 bases are in frame from base 1.